This TCR beta chain comes out of a study of cytomegalovirus exposure and HLA in healthy donors. The overall study: For the approximately 400 genotyped donors, over 80% fell within the Caucasian-associated ancestry cluster. General study results and limits: Sequencing depth across donors, presence/absence analyses assumed, was roughly uniform. Most subjects' HLA-A and HLA-B alleles were reportedly predicted from TCR beta sequences. Some V segments, TRBV6-2 and TRBV6-3 among them, were indistinguishable and were therefore excluded.

Amplification used 60 Vbeta primers and 13 Jbeta primers. The data were produced by immunoSEQ multiplex PCR, yet TCRdb's version contains in-frame clones alone and is incomplete. The data contain 150,000 to 200,000 clones, 70% to 90% of them singletons. The V and J ends lost 5 bases and 4 bases, in that order; junction bases with no gene match: 5. The CDR3 is 15 residues long. The germline CDR1 and CDR2 sequences are SGDLS and YYNGEE. A remark on this clone: The antigen is not known.

V usage is TRBV9 and J usage is TRBJ2-5, with 13 bases that match TRBD2. The clonotype originates from a woman aged 18-29 years in good health and CMV-seronegative. Sequencing used PBMCs. CDR3 region: CASSRGLAGPETQYF. As DNA, the CDR3 is TGTGCCAGCAGTAGGGGACTAGCGGGGCCAGAGACCCAGTACTTC.